These T cell receptor beta chains were read from a single sample in a study of cytomegalovirus exposure and HLA in healthy donors. Sequencing was performed with immunoSEQ multiplex PCR; in TCRdb, only in-frame clones are kept and a portion is missing. The data hold approximately 190,000 clones, with around 85% observed a single time. The sequenced sample consisted of PBMCs. Receptor source: a man between 50 and 59 years old in good health and CMV-seronegative. Each CDR3 is given with its conserved first and last residue. The order of the fields is CDR3 DNA, CDR3 protein, V gene, J gene, clone size, D gene. The D gene is left open where the match is weak. Size is omitted from some rows. Given values are once, few, many or a class for expanded clones.

DNA: TGTGCCAGCAGCGAAAGCTGGACTAGCGGGGTCACAGATACGCAGTATTTT
CDR3: CASSESWTSGVTDTQYF
V: TRBV5-6
J: TRBJ2-3
size: -
D: TRBD2

DNA: TGTGCCAGCAGCTTAGAGGGGGGGCGAGAGACCCAGTACTTC
CDR3: CASSLEGGRETQYF
V: TRBV7-2
J: TRBJ2-5
size: -
D: -

DNA: TGTGCCAGCAGCTCCCCGGCGGGGCACCTTTCGAGCAATCAGCCCCAGCATTTT
CDR3: CASSSPAGHLSSNQPQHF
V: TRBV7-2
J: TRBJ1-5
size: few
D: -

DNA: TGTGCCAGCAGTGGAGTCAAAGAGACCCAGTACTTC
CDR3: CASSGVKETQYF
V: TRBV2
J: TRBJ2-5
size: -
D: -

DNA: TGTTCCAGCAGCTTAGTCCAGGGGGTTAGCAATCAGCCCCAGCATTTT
CDR3: CSSSLVQGVSNQPQHF
V: TRBV7-9
J: TRBJ1-5
size: -
D: TRBD1

DNA: TGCGCCAGCAGCCAAGATAAACAGGGCGAGCAGTACTTC
CDR3: CASSQDKQGEQYF
V: TRBV4-3
J: TRBJ2-7
size: -
D: -

DNA: TGTGCCAGCAGCCCACAGGGGTTGGGGTCCTACGAGCAGTACTTC
CDR3: CASSPQGLGSYEQYF
V: TRBV11-2
J: TRBJ2-7
size: -
D: TRBD1

DNA: TGTGCCAGCAGCTTCCGGGACAGCCACAATGAGCAGTTCTTC
CDR3: CASSFRDSHNEQFF
V: TRBV5-4
J: TRBJ2-1
size: -
D: TRBD1

DNA: TGCGCCAGCAGCCAAGATTCAGGACACTTCTACGAGCAGTACTTC
CDR3: CASSQDSGHFYEQYF
V: TRBV4-3
J: TRBJ2-7
size: -
D: -

DNA: TGTGCCAGCAGCCCGGGGGGCACAGATACGCAGTATTTT
CDR3: CASSPGGTDTQYF
V: TRBV7-9
J: TRBJ2-3
size: once
D: -

DNA: TGCGCCAGCAGCGAACAGGGGGTCCCGAACACTGAAGCTTTCTTT
CDR3: CASSEQGVPNTEAFF
V: TRBV5-1
J: TRBJ1-1
size: -
D: TRBD1

DNA: TGTGCCAGCTCGTCGGGTGAACGCACTGAAGCTTTCTTT
CDR3: CASSSGERTEAFF
V: TRBV18
J: TRBJ1-1
size: once
D: -

DNA: TGCGCCAGCAGCTTGGAGACTGGCTCCTACGAGCAGTACTTC
CDR3: CASSLETGSYEQYF
V: TRBV5-1
J: TRBJ2-7
size: -
D: -

DNA: TGCGCCAGCAGCCAGGTGACAGGGGTACGTGGCTACACCTTC
CDR3: CASSQVTGVRGYTF
V: TRBV4-3
J: TRBJ1-2
size: -
D: TRBD1

DNA: TGTGCCAGCATGACTAGCGGGGGCAATGAGCAGTTCTTC
CDR3: CASMTSGGNEQFF
V: TRBV7-2
J: TRBJ2-1
size: -
D: TRBD2

DNA: TGTGCCAGCAGTCCAGACAGGGTGGACACCTTC
CDR3: CASSPDRVDTF
V: TRBV2
J: TRBJ1-2
size: -
D: TRBD1

DNA: TGTGCCAGCAGCTTGGAGGGACATGGCTACACCTTC
CDR3: CASSLEGHGYTF
V: TRBV28
J: TRBJ1-2
size: -
D: -

DNA: TGTGCCAGCAGCTTGGGGGGCCTATATCAGCCCCAGCATTTT
CDR3: CASSLGGLYQPQHF
V: TRBV5-5
J: TRBJ1-5
size: once
D: -